This T cell receptor (beta chain) was found in a study of identical twins. Each CDR3 protein gets one entry after TCRdb re-called the 5' RACE reads with MiXCR. The data contain hundreds of thousands of distinct CDR3 sequences, around 8.3% of them singletons. The CDR3 spans 12 residues. The trim removed 6 bases at V and 7 bases at J, leaving 5 bases unmatched. From germline, CDR1 is MGHDK and CDR2 SYGVNS. These data are also associated with another study on yellow fever vaccine responses in identical twins.

The clonotype originates from a woman aged 18-35 years in good health. The chain couples TRBV25-1 to TRBJ1-2; 7 bases map to TRBD1. Material: PBMCs. CDR3 sequence reads: CASSPPGGGYTF. The CDR3 DNA is TGTGCCAGCAGCCCTCCAGGGGGTGGCTACACCTTC.